This T cell receptor beta chain was captured in a study of blood T cell repertoires in COVID-19. Overall study: Italy, Spain and the United States were the sources of the convalescent and acute COVID-19 samples.

Original data processing: Cell counts per sample came from amplifying reference gene primers. Libraries were prepared by immunoSEQ multiplex PCR; TCRdb keeps only in-frame clonotypes and omits some of them. V and J calls and clone size are as listed in that table; D and trimming were resolved from the DNA. This sample has 150,000 or so clones, with more than 80% found just once. Trimming took 2 bases from V and 3 from J; bases not matched to a gene: 4. CDR1 MNHNY and CDR2 SVGAGI come from the germline V gene (reference sequence). The CDR3 has 15 residues. The sequence was collected from a man in his fifties or sixties with acute or convalescent COVID-19. The sample taken for sequencing was peripheral blood. The chain couples TRBV6-6 to TRBJ1-5; 7 positions agree with TRBD1. CDR3 region: CASSYQDRVNQPQHF. In nucleotides, the CDR3 is TGTGCCAGCAGTTACCAAGACAGGGTCAATCAGCCCCAGCATTTT.